This TCR beta chain comes out of a study of regulatory T cells in long-lasting Graves disease. The CDR3 covers 12 residues. In germline, CDR1 is SQVTM, CDR2 ANQGSEA. Deletions cut 2 bases from V and 6 bases from J, with 9 bases between. Library construction for TCR beta used iRepertoire HTBI primers and Arm-PCR of CDR3 regions. Via MiXCR, TCRdb re-called the multiplex PCR reads, giving one row per CDR3 protein. The sample lists 680,000 or so distinct CDR3 sequences; about 15% were seen once. The time point is: newly diagnosed GD, antithyroid drugs for less than 3 months. Extracted RNA from PBMCs served as the source of the TCR library. These data were also reused for a study on T cells in Graves' hyperthyroidism and ophthalmopathy.

This receptor was taken from a woman between 25 and 40 years old with Graves disease. Sequenced material: peripheral blood mononuclear cells (PBMCs), taken at new diagnosis, from a patient treated with antithyroid drugs. The V call is TRBV29-1, the J call TRBJ2-3; D is unresolved. The CDR3 loop reads CSVERSADTQYF. The CDR3 DNA is TGCAGCGTTGAACGAAGCGCGGATACGCAGTATTTT.